A selection of T cell receptor beta chains follows, all from one sample in a study of CD8 T cells in ankylosing spondylitis. TCRdb re-called the 5' RACE reads through MiXCR, storing one row per CDR3 protein. The top ten hold about 6% of the sample, which has roughly 150,000 distinct CDR3 sequences, about a third seen once. Sequenced sample: synovial fluid, either unsorted or a sorted T cell fraction (not recorded which). The receptors were sampled from a male donor with ankylosing spondylitis. The CDR3 runs from the conserved cysteine through the conserved F or W. A D gene is named only where the DNA matches it firmly. Some rows mark clone size as missing; the rest say once, few, many or name a class of expanded clone.

J,V,size,D,DNA,CDR3
TRBJ2-1,TRBV7-2,-,-,TGTGCCAGCAGCTTAGGGTGGCTGAATGAGCAGTTCTTC,CASSLGWLNEQFF
TRBJ1-2,TRBV7-9,-,TRBD1,TGTGCCAGCAGCTTTCAGGGGGCGGAGGATGGCTACACCTTC,CASSFQGAEDGYTF
TRBJ2-3,TRBV7-2,-,TRBD1,TGTGCCAGCAGCCGGGGACAGAGCACAGATACGCAGTATTTT,CASSRGQSTDTQYF
TRBJ2-3,TRBV28,-,-,TGTGCCAGCAGTTTACCCGTTCGCTCTAGCACAGATACGCAGTATTTT,CASSLPVRSSTDTQYF
TRBJ2-3,TRBV5-4,-,TRBD2,TGTGCCAGCAGCCCGCGGGGGGGCGGCACAGATACGCAGTATTTT,CASSPRGGGTDTQYF
TRBJ1-2,TRBV5-5,-,-,TGTGCCAGCAGCTTGGCAGTTAACTATGGCTACACCTTC,CASSLAVNYGYTF
TRBJ1-5,TRBV28,many,TRBD1,TGTGCCAGCTTCAGGGACAGTTATAGCAATCAGCCCCAGCATTTT,CASFRDSYSNQPQHF
TRBJ1-1,TRBV20-1,-,-,TGCAGTGCTAGACAAGCGGGCACTGAAGCTTTCTTT,CSARQAGTEAFF
TRBJ1-2,TRBV29-1,-,-,TGCAGCGTTGAAGATTTTACAGGAGTCAACTATGGCTACACCTTC,CSVEDFTGVNYGYTF
TRBJ2-1,TRBV5-1,few,TRBD2,TGCGCCAGCAGCTTGGATCTAGCGGGTAGTGAGCAGTTCTTC,CASSLDLAGSEQFF
TRBJ1-5,TRBV19,few,TRBD1,TGTGCCAGCGAGGGACAGTTCAATCAGCCCCAGCATTTT,CASEGQFNQPQHF
TRBJ2-3,TRBV5-1,-,TRBD2,TGCGCCAGCAGCTTGATGGCTAGCGGGAGGGCCACGGGCACAGATACGCAGTATTTT,CASSLMASGRATGTDTQYF
TRBJ2-7,TRBV3-1,-,-,TGTGCCAGCAGCCAAGATAAGCACGAGCAGTACTTC,CASSQDKHEQYF
TRBJ1-2,TRBV9,-,-,TGTGCCAGCAGCGCGGGGGACATAAACTTAAACTATGGCTACACCTTC,CASSAGDINLNYGYTF
TRBJ2-6,TRBV5-1,many,-,TGCGCCAGCACCTCCATACCAACTGGGGCCAACGTCCTGACTTTC,CASTSIPTGANVLTF
TRBJ2-7,TRBV28,-,-,TGTGCCAGCATGGGGGGGCTTTGGGAGCAGTACTTC,CASMGGLWEQYF
TRBJ2-7,TRBV20-1,-,TRBD1,TGCAGTGCTAGAGCGTCCGACAGGGTCTACGAGCAGTACTTC,CSARASDRVYEQYF
TRBJ1-2,TRBV5-1,few,TRBD1,TGCGCCAGCAGCTTGGCTACGGGACAGGTCTATTATGGCTACACCTTC,CASSLATGQVYYGYTF
TRBJ2-4,TRBV2,few,TRBD2,TGTGCCAGCAGGGGCGGGGGGGGCCCCAAAAACATTCAGTACTTC,CASRGGGGPKNIQYF
TRBJ2-5,TRBV29-1,-,-,TGCAGCGTGGAGAGAGAAGGGAGAACCCAGTACTTC,CSVEREGRTQYF
TRBJ1-2,TRBV20-1,few,-,TGCAGTTGCCGGGCCCAAGGGAGGGCTAACTATGGCTACACCTTC,CSCRAQGRANYGYTF
TRBJ1-5,TRBV16,few,-,TGTGCCAGCAGCCAATCGGGACCTAGCAATCAGCCCCAGCATTTT,CASSQSGPSNQPQHF
TRBJ2-1,TRBV18,many,-,TGTGCCAGCTCACCGGTAAATCCAACCGCCAATGAGCAGTTCTTC,CASSPVNPTANEQFF
TRBJ2-4,TRBV9,-,-,TGTGCCAGCAGCGTAGTCGCGTCCTCAAACATTCAGTACTTC,CASSVVASSNIQYF
TRBJ1-5,TRBV20-1,few,TRBD1,TGCAGTGCTAGAGATAACAGGGGGGGCAATCAGCCCCAGCATTTT,CSARDNRGGNQPQHF
TRBJ2-5,TRBV27,-,TRBD1,TGTGCCAGCAGTTTCCGGGACAGCGGAGAGACCCAGTACTTC,CASSFRDSGETQYF
TRBJ2-7,TRBV29-1,-,-,TGCAGCGTTGCCCGGGCGGACCGGTCGGAGCAGTACTTC,CSVARADRSEQYF
TRBJ1-4,TRBV7-9,few,-,TGTGCCAGCAGCGCTCAGCAGGGCGTGAGTGAAAAACTGTTTTTT,CASSAQQGVSEKLFF
TRBJ2-1,TRBV12-3/TRBV12-4,-,TRBD2,TGTGCCAGCAGTCCCGGGACTAGCGGGAGTTTGGTGAATGAGCAGTTCTTC,CASSPGTSGSLVNEQFF
TRBJ1-2,TRBV6-2/TRBV6-3,-,-,TGTGCCAGCAGTTATCCCGGGTCTCCGACCTACACCTTC,CASSYPGSPTYTF
TRBJ2-3,TRBV20-1,-,TRBD1,TGCAGTGCTAGTGCGGTCAGGGGGCTCACAGATACGCAGTATTTT,CSASAVRGLTDTQYF
TRBJ1-3,TRBV29-1,medium-sized,-,TGCAGCGTTGGAGAGGGCTCTGGAAACACCATATATTTT,CSVGEGSGNTIYF
TRBJ2-1,TRBV25-1,-,TRBD2,TGTGCCAGCAGTGGAGTAGCGGGGCTCTCCCCGGAGCAGTTCTTC,CASSGVAGLSPEQFF
TRBJ2-3,TRBV5-1,-,TRBD1,TGCGCCAGCAGCGCCCGGACAGGGGGCACAGATACGCAGTATTTT,CASSARTGGTDTQYF
TRBJ1-5,TRBV5-1,many,TRBD1,TGCGCCAGCAGCCAGGGGGACGATCAGCCCCAGCATTTT,CASSQGDDQPQHF
TRBJ2-7,TRBV5-1,-,-,TGCGCCAGCAGCTTCCAAGGGGAAGACAACGAGCAGTACTTC,CASSFQGEDNEQYF
TRBJ1-5,TRBV6-2/TRBV6-3,-,TRBD1,TGTGCCAGCAGTTGGGACAGCTATAGCAATCAGCCCCAGCATTTT,CASSWDSYSNQPQHF
TRBJ1-6,TRBV6-5,few,-,TGTGCCAGCAGTTATACAGGGAGGGATTCACCCCTCCACTTT,CASSYTGRDSPLHF
TRBJ2-3,TRBV20-1,-,-,TGCAGTGCCAAACGGGGGGATACGCAGTATTTT,CSAKRGDTQYF
TRBJ2-4,TRBV6-1,-,-,TGTGCCAGCAGTGACTACGGCAAAAACATTCAGTACTTC,CASSDYGKNIQYF
TRBJ1-2,TRBV7-3,-,TRBD1,TGTGCCAGCAGCTCGGGACAGCCTGGGGACTATGGCTACACCTTC,CASSSGQPGDYGYTF
TRBJ2-5,TRBV20-1,few,-,TGCAGTGCTCCCCCAGGGGCCGGGAAGGGCGCAGAGACCCAGTACTTC,CSAPPGAGKGAETQYF
TRBJ2-1,TRBV9,-,TRBD2,TGTGCCAGCACCCGGGGTAGCGGGAGCATTGAGCAGTTCTTC,CASTRGSGSIEQFF
TRBJ2-5,TRBV28,-,-,TGTGCCAGCACCCGGGGGTTTCAAGAGACCCAGTACTTC,CASTRGFQETQYF
TRBJ1-1,TRBV11-3,-,TRBD1,TGTGCCAGCAGCCCTAGACAGGGGGCGCCGAACACTGAAGCTTTCTTT,CASSPRQGAPNTEAFF
TRBJ2-5,TRBV4-2,-,-,TGTGCCAGCAGCCAAGATGCCCATTTGGGGGGCGGGCGGACCCAGTACTTC,CASSQDAHLGGGRTQYF
TRBJ2-5,TRBV4-2,-,-,TGTGCCAGCAGCCAAGGGGGTCCAAGGTACTTC,CASSQGGPRYF
TRBJ2-2,TRBV9,-,-,TGTGCCAGCAGCGTACCGAACACCGGGGAGCTGTTTTTT,CASSVPNTGELFF
TRBJ2-7,TRBV24-1,once,-,TGTGCCACCTCGAGCGGGCAGGGTGGGCAGTACTTC,CATSSGQGGQYF
TRBJ1-1,TRBV5-1,few,-,TGCGCCAGCAGCTTGGGCGGGGGTAAGAACACTGAAGCTTTCTTT,CASSLGGGKNTEAFF
TRBJ2-4,TRBV12-3/TRBV12-4,-,-,TGTGCCAGCAGTTTTGCAGGGAAGTACTTAGCCAAAAACATTCAGTACTTC,CASSFAGKYLAKNIQYF
TRBJ2-7,TRBV20-1,-,-,TGCAGTGTTGAGGAGCTCACTGGCGAGCAGTACTTC,CSVEELTGEQYF